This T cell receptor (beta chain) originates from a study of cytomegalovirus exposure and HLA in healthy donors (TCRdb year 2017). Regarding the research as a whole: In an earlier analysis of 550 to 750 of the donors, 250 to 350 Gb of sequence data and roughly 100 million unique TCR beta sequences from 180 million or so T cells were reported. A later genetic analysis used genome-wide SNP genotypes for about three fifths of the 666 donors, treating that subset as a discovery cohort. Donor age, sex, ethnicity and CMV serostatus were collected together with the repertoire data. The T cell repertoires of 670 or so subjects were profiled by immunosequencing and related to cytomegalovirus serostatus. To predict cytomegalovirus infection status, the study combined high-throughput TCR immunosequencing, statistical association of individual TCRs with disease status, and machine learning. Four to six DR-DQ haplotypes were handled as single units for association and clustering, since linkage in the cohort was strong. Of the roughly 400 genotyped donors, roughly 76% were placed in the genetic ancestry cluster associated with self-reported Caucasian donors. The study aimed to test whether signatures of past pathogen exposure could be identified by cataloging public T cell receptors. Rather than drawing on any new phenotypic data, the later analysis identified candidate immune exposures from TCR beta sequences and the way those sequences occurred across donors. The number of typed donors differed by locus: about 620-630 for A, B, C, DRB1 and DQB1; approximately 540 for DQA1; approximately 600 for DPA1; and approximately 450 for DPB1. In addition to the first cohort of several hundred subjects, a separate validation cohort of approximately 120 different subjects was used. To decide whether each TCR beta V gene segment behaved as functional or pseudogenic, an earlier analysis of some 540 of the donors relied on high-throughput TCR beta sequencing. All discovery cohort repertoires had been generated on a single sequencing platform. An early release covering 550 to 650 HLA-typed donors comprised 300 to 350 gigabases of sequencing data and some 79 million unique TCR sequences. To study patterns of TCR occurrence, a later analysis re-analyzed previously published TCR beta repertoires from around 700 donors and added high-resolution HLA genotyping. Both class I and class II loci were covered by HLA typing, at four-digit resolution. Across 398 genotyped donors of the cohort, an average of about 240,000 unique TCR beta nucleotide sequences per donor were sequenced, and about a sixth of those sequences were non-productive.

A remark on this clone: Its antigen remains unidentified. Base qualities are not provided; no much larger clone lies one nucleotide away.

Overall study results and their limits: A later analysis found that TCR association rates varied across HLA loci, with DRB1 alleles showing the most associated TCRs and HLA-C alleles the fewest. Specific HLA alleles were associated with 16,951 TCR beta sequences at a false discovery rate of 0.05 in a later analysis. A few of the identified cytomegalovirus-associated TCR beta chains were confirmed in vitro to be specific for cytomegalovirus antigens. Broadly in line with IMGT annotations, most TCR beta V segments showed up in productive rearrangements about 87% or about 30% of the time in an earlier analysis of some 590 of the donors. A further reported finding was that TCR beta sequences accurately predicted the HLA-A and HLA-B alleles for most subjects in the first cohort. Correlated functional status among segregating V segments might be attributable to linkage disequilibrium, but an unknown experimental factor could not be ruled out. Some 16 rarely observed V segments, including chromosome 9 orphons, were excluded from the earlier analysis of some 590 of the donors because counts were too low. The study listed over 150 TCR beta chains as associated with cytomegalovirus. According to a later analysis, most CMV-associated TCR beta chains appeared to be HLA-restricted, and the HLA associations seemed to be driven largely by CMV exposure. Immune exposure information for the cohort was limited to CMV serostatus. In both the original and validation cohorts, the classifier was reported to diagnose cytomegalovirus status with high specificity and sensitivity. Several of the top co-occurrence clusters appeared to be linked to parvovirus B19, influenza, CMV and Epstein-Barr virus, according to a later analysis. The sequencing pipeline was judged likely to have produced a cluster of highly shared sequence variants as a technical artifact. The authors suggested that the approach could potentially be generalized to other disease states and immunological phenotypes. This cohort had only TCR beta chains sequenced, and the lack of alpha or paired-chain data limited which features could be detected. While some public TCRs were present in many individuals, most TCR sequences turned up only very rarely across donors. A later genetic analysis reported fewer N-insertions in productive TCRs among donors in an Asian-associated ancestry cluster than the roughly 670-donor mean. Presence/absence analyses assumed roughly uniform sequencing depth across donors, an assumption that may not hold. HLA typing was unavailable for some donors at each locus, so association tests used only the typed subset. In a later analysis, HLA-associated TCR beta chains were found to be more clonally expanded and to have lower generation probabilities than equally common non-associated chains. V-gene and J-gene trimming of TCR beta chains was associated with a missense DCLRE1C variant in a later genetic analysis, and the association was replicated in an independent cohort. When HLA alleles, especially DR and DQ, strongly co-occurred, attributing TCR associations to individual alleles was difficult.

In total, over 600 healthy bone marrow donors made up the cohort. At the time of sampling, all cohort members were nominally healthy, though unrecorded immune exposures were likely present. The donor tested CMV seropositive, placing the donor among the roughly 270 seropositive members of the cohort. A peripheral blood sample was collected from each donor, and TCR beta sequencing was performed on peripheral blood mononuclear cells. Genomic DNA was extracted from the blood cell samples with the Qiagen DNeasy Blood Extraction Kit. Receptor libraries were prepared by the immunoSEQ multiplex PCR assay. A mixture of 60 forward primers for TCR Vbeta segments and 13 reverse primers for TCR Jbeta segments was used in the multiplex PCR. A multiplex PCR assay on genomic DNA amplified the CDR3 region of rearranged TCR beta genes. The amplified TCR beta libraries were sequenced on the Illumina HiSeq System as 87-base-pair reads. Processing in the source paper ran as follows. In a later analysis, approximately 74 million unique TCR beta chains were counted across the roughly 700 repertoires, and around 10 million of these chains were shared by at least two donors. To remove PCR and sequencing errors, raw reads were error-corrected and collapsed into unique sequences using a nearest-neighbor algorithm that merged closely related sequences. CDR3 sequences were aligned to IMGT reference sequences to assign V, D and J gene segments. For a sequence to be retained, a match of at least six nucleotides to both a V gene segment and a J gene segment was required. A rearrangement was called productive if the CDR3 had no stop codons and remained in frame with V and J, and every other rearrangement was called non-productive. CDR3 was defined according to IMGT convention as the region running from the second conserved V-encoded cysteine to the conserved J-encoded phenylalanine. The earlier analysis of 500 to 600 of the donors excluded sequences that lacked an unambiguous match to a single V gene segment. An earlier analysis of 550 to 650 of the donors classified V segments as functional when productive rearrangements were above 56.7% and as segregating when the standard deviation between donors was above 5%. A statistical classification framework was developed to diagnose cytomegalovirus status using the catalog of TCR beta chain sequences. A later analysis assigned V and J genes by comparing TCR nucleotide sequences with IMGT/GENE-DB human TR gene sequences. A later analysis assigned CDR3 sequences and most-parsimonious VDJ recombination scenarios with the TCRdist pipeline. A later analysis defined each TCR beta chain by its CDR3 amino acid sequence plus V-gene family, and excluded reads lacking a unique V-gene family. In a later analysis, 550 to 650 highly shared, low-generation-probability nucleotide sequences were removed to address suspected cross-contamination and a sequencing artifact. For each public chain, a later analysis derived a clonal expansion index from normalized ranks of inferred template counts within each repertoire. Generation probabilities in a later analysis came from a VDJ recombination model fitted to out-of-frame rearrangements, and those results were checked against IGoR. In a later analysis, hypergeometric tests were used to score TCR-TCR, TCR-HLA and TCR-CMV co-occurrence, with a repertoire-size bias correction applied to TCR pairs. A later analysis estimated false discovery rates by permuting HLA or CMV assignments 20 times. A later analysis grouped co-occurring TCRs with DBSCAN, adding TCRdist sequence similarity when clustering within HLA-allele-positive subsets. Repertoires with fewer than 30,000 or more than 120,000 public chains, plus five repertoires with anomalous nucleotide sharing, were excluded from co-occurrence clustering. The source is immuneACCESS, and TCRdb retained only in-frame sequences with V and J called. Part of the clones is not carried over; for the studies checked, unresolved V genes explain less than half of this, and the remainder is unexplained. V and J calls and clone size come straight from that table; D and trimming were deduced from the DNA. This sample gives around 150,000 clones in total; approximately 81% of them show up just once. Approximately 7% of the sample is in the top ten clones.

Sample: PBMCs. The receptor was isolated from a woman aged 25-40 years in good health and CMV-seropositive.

The CDR3 region: CASSPPNTEAFF. The DNA is as follows: TGTGCCAGCAGCCCTCCGAACACCGAAGCTTTCTTT. The V and J segments used are TRBV21-1 and TRBJ1-1; the listed D gene, TRBD1, was not tested against the DNA. TRBV21-1 represents a pseudogene. Measured from the cysteine to the phenylalanine, the CDR3 is 12 residues long. The kept DNA is CDR3 alone, 36 bases in frame from the first base.